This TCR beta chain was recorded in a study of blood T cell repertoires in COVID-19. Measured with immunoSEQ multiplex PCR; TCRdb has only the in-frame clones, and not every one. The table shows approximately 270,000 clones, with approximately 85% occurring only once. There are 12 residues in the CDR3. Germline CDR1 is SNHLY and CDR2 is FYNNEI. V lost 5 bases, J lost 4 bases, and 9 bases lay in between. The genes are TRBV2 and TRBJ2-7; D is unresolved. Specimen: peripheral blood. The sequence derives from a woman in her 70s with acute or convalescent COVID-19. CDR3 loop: CASSNGRYEQYF. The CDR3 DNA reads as TGTGCCAGCAGTAATGGGCGTTACGAGCAGTACTTC.